Sequencing of this TCR beta chain was carried out in a study of cytomegalovirus exposure and HLA in healthy donors. Study in general: Sequencing of about 179 million T cells in an earlier analysis found 100 million or so unique TCR beta sequences. Study results and caveats: Among TCR beta chains, those listed as cytomegalovirus-associated numbered more than 150.

The sample holds a few counts of this clone. The target antigen is unknown. The CDR3 covers 15 residues. Germline V gene sequence: CDR1 SGHVS, CDR2 FQNEAQ. V dropped 5 bases and J dropped 6; count of bases not matched to a gene: 7. Researchers ran the PCR with 60 Vbeta and 13 Jbeta primers. Sequencing used immunoSEQ multiplex PCR; TCRdb keeps in-frame clones, though not all of them. The sample lists around 94,000 clones; 63% were seen once. This chain links TRBV7-8 with TRBJ1-2; TRBD1 matches at 12 bases. The sample comprised PBMCs. The sequence derives from a human donor in good health. The CDR3 sequence: CASSPRDRGQNGYTF. Here the CDR3 DNA reads TGTGCCAGCAGCCCCAGGGACAGGGGGCAGAATGGCTACACCTTC. Full variable domain (remainder filled in from reference TRBV7-8 and TRBJ1-2): GAGVSQSPRYKVAKRGQDVALRCDPISGHVSLFWYQQALGQGPEFLTYFQNEAQLDKSGLPSDRFFAERPEGSVSTLKIQRTQQEDSAVYLCASSPRDRGQNGYTFGSGTRLTVV.